Listed below are T cell receptor beta chains from one sample, sequenced in a study of identical twins. MiXCR, run by TCRdb on the 5' RACE reads, gives a single entry per CDR3 protein. This sample has about 890,000 distinct CDR3 sequences, with approximately 13% found just once. This sample also belongs to another study, concerning yellow fever vaccine responses in identical twins.

The sequencing sample was made of PBMCs. The source of these receptors is a woman younger than 35 in good health. Both conserved end residues are part of each CDR3. The D gene is left open where the match is weak. Rows may omit the clone size; those that give it use once, few, many or a size class.

TRBD1	few	TRBJ2-7	14	TRBV3-1	TGTGCCAGCAGCCCGGGACAGAACATTGGGGAGCAGTACTTC	CASSPGQNIGEQYF
TRBD2	NA	TRBJ2-1	20	TRBV5-4	TGTGCCAGCAGCTTGTCTTCGGGACTAGCGGGAGGCCCGCGCACGAATGAGCAGTTCTTC	CASSLSSGLAGGPRTNEQFF
NA	few	TRBJ2-7	14	TRBV29-1	TGCAGCGTTGCGGCTAGCATGGCTAACTACGAGCAGTACTTC	CSVAASMANYEQYF
TRBD1	NA	TRBJ2-7	15	TRBV5-5	TGTGCCAGCAGCATTTCCGGGACAGGAGTGGGAGAGCAGTACTTC	CASSISGTGVGEQYF
NA	few	TRBJ2-1	15	TRBV4-1	TGCGCCAGCAGCCAAGATAGGGACCGCAACACTCAGCAGTTCTTC	CASSQDRDRNTQQFF
NA	NA	TRBJ1-1	16	TRBV4-1	TGCGCCAGCAGCCAAGAACCGGGATCGAGGAACACTGAAGCTTTCTTT	CASSQEPGSRNTEAFF
TRBD1	few	TRBJ2-3	15	TRBV6-1	TGTGCCAGCAGTGAAAAGGGGGCATTGGCAGATACGCAGTATTTT	CASSEKGALADTQYF
NA	NA	TRBJ1-2	14	TRBV24-1	TGTGCCACCAGTGATTCGTATGGGCCCTGGGGCTACACCTTC	CATSDSYGPWGYTF
TRBD1	NA	TRBJ1-1	16	TRBV12-3/TRBV12-4	TGTGCCAGCAGTCCCTCAGGCAGGGGGGGATACACTGAAGCTTTCTTT	CASSPSGRGGYTEAFF
TRBD2	NA	TRBJ2-3	15	TRBV25-1	TGTGCCAGCAGGGACAGCGGGAGTGACACAGATACGCAGTATTTT	CASRDSGSDTDTQYF
NA	NA	TRBJ1-5	14	TRBV18	TGTGCCAGCTCACCCATCAGTGAGGATCAGCCCCAGCATTTT	CASSPISEDQPQHF
TRBD2	NA	TRBJ2-5	16	TRBV5-1	TGCGCCAGCAGCACCCACCAGGGAGGGGTCGGAGAGACCCAGTACTTC	CASSTHQGGVGETQYF
NA	few	TRBJ2-2	16	TRBV12-3/TRBV12-4	TGTGCCAGCAGTTTTGTGTATACCGCGAACACCGGGGAGCTGTTTTTT	CASSFVYTANTGELFF
TRBD1	NA	TRBJ2-1	15	TRBV7-9	TGTGCCAGCAGCCCAGAGGACAGGGGGCACAATGAGCAGTTCTTC	CASSPEDRGHNEQFF
TRBD2	few	TRBJ2-1	17	TRBV24-1	TGTGCCACCAGTGAGCGGACCGGGACTAGGGTGCGCAATGAGCAGTTCTTC	CATSERTGTRVRNEQFF
TRBD2	few	TRBJ2-2	15	TRBV2	TGTGCCAGCGGGGAGCGGGGGGCGATCACCGGGGAGCTGTTTTTT	CASGERGAITGELFF
NA	NA	TRBJ2-1	16	TRBV5-1	TGCGCCAGCAGCCTCGACCTAGTTTCAACCTACAATGAGCAGTTCTTC	CASSLDLVSTYNEQFF
NA	few	TRBJ2-3	18	TRBV5-6	TGTGCCAGCAGCCGGGGAGGGATCGAAGGGGGTCTCGCAGATACGCAGTATTTT	CASSRGGIEGGLADTQYF
TRBD1	many	TRBJ1-5	14	TRBV13	TGTGCCAGCAGCAAGGGACAGGCGTATCAGCCCCAGCATTTT	CASSKGQAYQPQHF
NA	few	TRBJ1-5	17	TRBV20-1	TGCAGTGCCCCACCCGGGGCAACAGCAGCTAGCAATCAGCCCCAGCATTTT	CSAPPGATAASNQPQHF
TRBD2	NA	TRBJ2-5	16	TRBV18	TGTGCCAGCTCACCACCGCCCGGACTAGTAGAAGAGACCCAGTACTTC	CASSPPPGLVEETQYF
NA	NA	TRBJ1-1	11	TRBV11-2	TGTGCCAGCAGCCCCTCCAGGGCAGCTTTCTTT	CASSPSRAAFF
TRBD1	many	TRBJ1-1	14	TRBV7-9	TGTGCCAGCAGCTTCGGACAGGGTGACACTGAAGCTTTCTTT	CASSFGQGDTEAFF
TRBD1	few	TRBJ2-4	15	TRBV5-6	TGTGCCAGCCGCCGGGACAGGCTAGCCAAAAACATTCAGTACTTC	CASRRDRLAKNIQYF
NA	many	TRBJ2-7	16	TRBV15	TGTGCCACCAGCAGTAAACTAGGGACAACCAAAATCGAGCAGTACTTC	CATSSKLGTTKIEQYF
NA	few	TRBJ2-7	14	TRBV5-1	TGCGCCAGCATTGGGGACCGACCACCCTACGAGCAGTACTTC	CASIGDRPPYEQYF
TRBD2	many	TRBJ2-2	15	TRBV6-1	TGTGCCAGCGGTATCGGGACTAGCGTCGGCGGGGAGCTGTTTTTT	CASGIGTSVGGELFF
NA	NA	TRBJ1-1	13	TRBV10-3	TGTGCCATCAGTGGTCAGCCGGACGCTGAAGCTTTCTTT	CAISGQPDAEAFF
NA	many	TRBJ1-5	14	TRBV27	TGTGCCAGCAGTTTACAGGGCCTTAATCAGCCCCAGCATTTT	CASSLQGLNQPQHF